This T cell receptor (beta chain) was retrieved from a study of cytomegalovirus exposure and HLA in healthy donors. This clone has a single count. The data were produced by immunoSEQ multiplex PCR, yet TCRdb's version contains in-frame clones alone and is incomplete. In the table there are roughly 150,000 clones, 70% to 85% of which are singletons. Germline assignment: CDR1 SGHTA and CDR2 FQGNSA. This CDR3 contains 16 residues. With 5 bases clipped from V and 2 bases from J, the junction kept 10 bases outside the gene matches. The chain employs TRBV7-2 and TRBJ2-5, with 8 bases identical to TRBD2. This TCR derives from a man aged 25-40 years in good health and CMV-seropositive. The sample was PBMCs. CDR3 DNA: TGTGCCAGCAGCCGGCGGGGGGTAGCAGAACAAGAGACCCAGTACTTC. This translates into CASSRRGVAEQETQYF.